These 29 T cell receptor beta chains originate from one sample sequenced in a study of blood T cells in healthy people across ages. Together with a sample-barcoded 5' primer, a J-beta primer mix was included in a second PCR lasting about 6 to 12 cycles. TCRdb passed the 5' RACE reads through MiXCR, listing each CDR3 protein once. The profile shows about 1.5 million distinct CDR3 sequences, approximately 42% of them singletons. Input material: blood. The receptors were gathered from a woman between 18 and 29 years old in good health.

DNA of the CDR3: TGTGCCTGGAGGCGACAGGTCCTTGGTGAAAAACTGTTTTTT. It encodes CAWRRQVLGEKLFF. V gene TRBV30 combines with J gene TRBJ1-4, with a possible D match to TRBD1 (6 bases). Deletions cut 3 bases from V and 7 bases from J, with 15 bases between. CDR1 is GTSNPN and CDR2 is SVGIG in the germline V gene (reference sequence). CDR3 length: 14 amino acids.

Points on this clonotype: A read error may explain this, as a much larger clone is one base away. This chain uses TRBV5-1 with TRBJ2-7; no clear D. V lost 3 bases to trimming and J lost 4 bases, with 11 bases between them. This CDR3 has 13 amino acids. Germline assignment: CDR1 SGHRS and CDR2 YFSETQ. CDR3 nucleotide sequence: TGCGCCAGCAGCTCCGCCTCCTCTTACGAGCAGTACTTC. It is translated as CASSSASSYEQYF.

The J gene is TRBJ2-7, the V gene TRBV13, with TRBD1 identical over 11 bases. Germline-derived CDR1 and CDR2 are PRHDT and FYEKMQ (reference sequence). The CDR3 runs 18 residues. After removal of 5 bases from V and 0 bases from J, the junction contained 12 bases not matched to a gene. CDR3 protein: CASSESGQGVSLSYEQYF. DNA for the CDR3: TGTGCCAGCAGCGAATCGGGACAGGGGGTCTCTCTCTCCTACGAGCAGTACTTC.

J is TRBJ2-2 and V is TRBV4-1, with 8 bases aligning to TRBD1. With 1 base clipped from V and 4 bases from J, the junction kept 17 bases outside the gene matches. CDR3 size: 20 residues. From germline, CDR1 is MGHRA and CDR2 YSYEKL. For the CDR3, the DNA is TGCGCCAGCAGCCAAGCTCCAGGGGGCTGGACGAGAAGGGGCACCGGGGAGCTGTTTTTT. Translating gives CASSQAPGGWTRRGTGELFF.

This clonotype was observed a handful of times. The gene calls are TRBV29-1 and TRBJ1-3, with unresolved D. V lost 7 bases and J 8 bases, leaving 18 bases between the germline ends. The V gene's germline CDR1 is SQVTM and CDR2 ANQGSEA. The CDR3 extends over 13 amino acids. In nucleotides, the CDR3 is TGCAGCGCCGTTAATGGTCGCGGGGACACCATATATTTT. This encodes CSAVNGRGDTIYF.

A word on this clonotype: A single base separates this from a much larger clone, so it may be a read error. V usage is TRBV18 and J usage is TRBJ2-3, with D uncertain. From germline, CDR1 is KGHSH and CDR2 LQKENI. This CDR3 contains 14 residues. CDR3 sequence (DNA): TGTGCCAGCCCACCACCGATAACGACAGATACGCAGTATTTT. Translating it yields CASPPPITTDTQYF.

This clonotype came up once. One base away lies a much larger clone, so this may be a sequencing read error. J is TRBJ2-1 and V is TRBV20-1; 10 positions agree with TRBD2. The J segment lost 2 bases and the V segment lost 1 base, leaving 5 bases of the junction unmatched. This CDR3 contains 16 residues. Germline V lookup: CDR1 DFQATT, CDR2 SNEGSKA (reference sequence). CDR3 DNA: TGCAGTGCTAGAGGTTATGGGACTAGCGCCTACAATGAGCAGTTCTTC. It specifies CSARGYGTSAYNEQFF.

The chain is built from TRBV29-1 and TRBJ2-7; 7 nucleotides match TRBD2. The CDR3 has 15 amino acids. J was trimmed by 0 bases and V by 0 bases; bases with no gene match: 5. Per germline, CDR1 SQVTM and CDR2 ANQGSEA. The CDR3 region has the DNA TGCAGCGTTGAAGATCAGGCTAGCGGCTCCTACGAGCAGTACTTC. It specifies CSVEDQASGSYEQYF.

In its sample, this clonotype was seen a few times. The chain couples TRBV7-9 to TRBJ1-1; D is unclear. V was clipped by 4 bases and J by 5 bases, with 17 bases between them. CDR3 length equals 15 residues. CDR1 SEHNR and CDR2 FQNEAQ come from the germline V gene (reference sequence). The CDR3 DNA sequence: TGTGCCAGCAGCTGGGTGTTTGGGGATTTAACTGAAGCTTTCTTT. Translating it yields CASSWVFGDLTEAFF.

V usage is TRBV4-2 and J usage is TRBJ2-7, with D possibly being TRBD2 (5 bases). With 4 bases removed from V and 3 bases from J, the gap between germline ends came to 13 bases. The CDR3 is 14 residues long. Germline V gene sequence: CDR1 LGHNA, CDR2 YNFKEQ. In nucleotides, the CDR3 is TGTGCCAGCAGCCGAGCAAGAGGGTACTACGAGCAGTACTTC. It codes for CASSRARGYYEQYF.

This clonotype was detected a few times. The chain combines TRBV11-3 with TRBJ2-1, with D tentatively TRBD1 (6 bases). Trimming removed 3 bases at V and 5 bases at J, with 14 bases between. This CDR3 is 15 amino acids long. Germline CDR1 reads SGHNT; CDR2 reads YENEEA. CDR3: CASSLLGQVDNEQFF. CDR3 DNA: TGTGCCAGCAGCTTGCTGGGACAAGTCGACAATGAGCAGTTCTTC.

This clonotype came up a few times. The chain is built from TRBV11-2 and TRBJ2-4; TRBD1 might be the D (6 bases). The J call could be wrong; TRBJ2-7 is a better fit for the DNA end. The CDR3 consists of 16 residues. From germline, CDR1 is SGHAT and CDR2 FQNNGV. The CDR3 coding sequence is TGTGCCAGCAGCTCTCACCCACAGGGCCTTGACTACGAGCAGTACTTC. Protein product: CASSSHPQGLDYEQYF.

This clonotype was counted a few times. The J gene is TRBJ1-5, the V gene TRBV20-1, with D possibly TRBD1 on 6 matching bases. V was cut by 3 bases and J by 0 bases, with 18 bases left in between. The CDR3 extends over 17 amino acids. Germline V gives CDR1 DFQATT, CDR2 SNEGSKA (reference sequence). CDR3 nucleotide sequence: TGCAGTGCTAGGGTTGGTAGGGGGGGCTATAGCAATCAGCCCCAGCATTTT. The encoded protein is CSARVGRGGYSNQPQHF.

This clonotype was counted between two and nine times. The V call is TRBV7-2, the J call TRBJ2-1; the D gene is possibly TRBD2 (5 bases). Germline CDR1 is SGHTA and CDR2 is FQGNSA. The CDR3 consists of 14 residues. V dropped 5 bases and J dropped 7 bases, with 15 bases sitting between them. The CDR3 loop is CASSPELVRNEQFF. The DNA for the CDR3 is TGTGCCAGCAGCCCCGAACTAGTGAGGAATGAGCAGTTCTTC.

This clonotype showed up just a few times. A read error may account for a junction end that differs from germline. The chain employs TRBV6-2 or TRBV6-3 and TRBJ2-7; no definite D call. Germline lookup yields CDR1 MNHEY and CDR2 SVGEGT. This CDR3 is 10 amino acids long. This chain's CDR3 is CASSSSEQYF. The CDR3 DNA follows: TGTGCCAGCAGCTCCTCCGAGCAGTACTTC.

The rearrangement uses TRBV7-2 and TRBJ1-1; no clear D gene. V lost 5 bases and J lost 5, with 12 bases in between. The CDR3 totals 13 residues. In germline, CDR1 is SGHTA, CDR2 FQGNSA. CDR3 nucleotides: TGTGCCAGCAGCGTTGAAAGGGAAACTGAAGCTTTCTTT. This sequence encodes CASSVERETEAFF.

This chain joins TRBV7-3 and TRBJ2-7, with a possible D match to TRBD1 (6 bases). The CDR3 runs to 16 residues. V lost 2 bases, J lost 3 bases, and 17 bases lay in between. Germline V lookup: CDR1 SGHTA, CDR2 FQGTGA. In DNA form, the CDR3 reads TGTGCCAGCAGCTTACAGGGGCAAACGCCGTTCTACGAGCAGTACTTC. This sequence encodes CASSLQGQTPFYEQYF.

The J gene is TRBJ1-1, the V gene TRBV9; D gene uncertain. Germline V gene lookup returns CDR1 SGDLS and CDR2 YYNGEE. CDR3 length: 14 amino acids. Trimming left V 3 bases short and J 1 base short, with 10 bases between. This CDR3 is CASSAGSGNTEAFF. CDR3 coding DNA: TGTGCCAGCAGCGCAGGCTCCGGGAACACTGAAGCTTTCTTT.

Here the CDR3 reads CSAAPGSGTSTDTQYF. In DNA form, the CDR3 reads TGCAGTGCCGCTCCAGGTAGCGGGACTAGCACAGATACGCAGTATTTT. The chain recombines TRBV20-1 with TRBJ2-3, with 8 bases that match TRBD2. Germline CDR1 is DFQATT and CDR2 is SNEGSKA (reference sequence). The CDR3 is made up of 16 amino acids. Unmatched junction bases numbered 11, after V lost 6 bases and J lost 0 bases.

Turning to this clonotype: Compared with germline, one end of the junction differs, possibly owing to a read error. In DNA, the CDR3 is TGTGCCAGCAGTTCACCGGGACTAAACTACGGGCAGTACTTC. Its protein is CASSSPGLNYGQYF. The rearrangement joins TRBV27 to TRBJ2-7; TRBD2 aligns across 7 bases. CDR3 size: 14 residues. Looked up from germline, CDR1 is MNHEY and CDR2 is SMNVEV (reference sequence).

The chain employs TRBV5-1 and TRBJ2-5; D could derive from TRBD1 or TRBD2 (5 bases each). This CDR3 is built from 14 residues. From germline, CDR1 is SGHRS and CDR2 YFSETQ. Trimming shortened V by 0 bases and J by 5 bases, and 11 bases separated the two germline ends. The CDR3 DNA follows: TGCGCCAGCAGCTTGGGGACACTAGGCGAGACCCAGTACTTC. This encodes CASSLGTLGETQYF.

Turning to this clonotype: Mismatch with germline at one junction end may stem from a read error. The chain carries TRBV18 and TRBJ2-7; 8 positions agree with TRBD2. The CDR3 totals 14 residues. Germline V gene lookup returns CDR1 KGHSH and CDR2 LQKENI. The CDR3 nucleotides read TGTGTCAGCTCACCAATAGCGGGGAACTACGAGCAGTACTTC. Its translation is CVSSPIAGNYEQYF.

The chain carries TRBV20-1 and TRBJ2-3, with a possible D match to TRBD2 (7 bases). Trimming removed 2 bases at V and 0 bases at J, with 12 bases between. This CDR3 contains 15 residues. The germline CDR1 and CDR2 sequences are DFQATT and SNEGSKA (reference sequence). CDR3 amino acids: CSARRRGGSTDTQYF. CDR3 nucleotide sequence: TGCAGTGCTAGACGGCGCGGGGGCAGCACAGATACGCAGTATTTT.

V is TRBV2 and J is TRBJ1-5; D is undetermined. V was shortened by 3 bases and J by 5 bases, with 8 bases between the two germline ends. This CDR3 has 13 residues. Per the germline V gene, CDR1 is SNHLY and CDR2 is FYNNEI. CDR3 coding DNA: TGTGCCAGCAGTGATGAGCGCTATCAGCCCCAGCATTTT. It translates to CASSDERYQPQHF.

The chain couples TRBV4-1 to TRBJ1-6; 10 bases fit TRBD1. The CDR3 extends over 15 amino acids. V gave up 0 bases and J gave up 9 bases; unmatched junction bases: 2. CDR1 and CDR2 (germline): MGHRA, YSYEKL. CDR3 sequence: CASSQERDRGSPLHF. CDR3 bases: TGCGCCAGCAGCCAAGAAAGGGACAGGGGTTCACCCCTCCACTTT.

This clonotype was counted only a few times. The chain joins TRBV4-1 to TRBJ1-1; D remains unclear. The CDR3 is 15 residues long. The germline V and J ends were trimmed by 4 bases and 4 bases, with 16 bases remaining between them. Germline V gene data show CDR1 as MGHRA and CDR2 as YSYEKL. The CDR3 protein is CASSPSTALGTEAFF. CDR3 coding DNA: TGCGCCAGCAGCCCGAGCACGGCATTGGGCACTGAAGCTTTCTTT.

This chain uses TRBV9 with TRBJ2-1; D is possibly TRBD2 (5 bases). TRBJ2-7 explains the end of the DNA better; the J call may be wrong. From germline, CDR1 is SGDLS and CDR2 YYNGEE. The CDR3 is made up of 13 amino acids. Written as DNA, the CDR3 is TGTGCCAGCAGCGTAGCTGACTACAATGAGCAGTACTTC. This sequence encodes CASSVADYNEQYF.

Turning to this clonotype: A read error may explain this, as a much larger clone is one base away. The chain joins TRBV20-1 to TRBJ2-7; 8 bases map to TRBD2. Judging by the DNA end, TRBJ2-5 fits better; the J call may be wrong. This CDR3 has 13 residues. Germline assignment: CDR1 DFQATT and CDR2 SNEGSKA (reference sequence). The CDR3: CSASGGAGETQYF. The CDR3 DNA reads TGCAGTGCTAGCGGGGGGGCAGGGGAGACCCAGTACTTC.

This sequence joins TRBV7-9 and TRBJ2-1, with TRBD2 matching over 7 bases. This CDR3 comprises 15 residues. Germline CDR1 and CDR2: SEHNR and FQNEAQ (reference sequence). The V gene end was trimmed by 6 bases and the J gene end by 1 base; junction bases not matched to a gene: 6. Here the CDR3 reads CASRGLGLSYNEQFF. The CDR3 nucleotides are TGTGCCAGCAGGGGGTTGGGACTATCCTACAATGAGCAGTTCTTC.